One and the same sample provided the 4 T cell receptor beta chains below, sequenced in a study of beta chain features in type 1 diabetes. Expressed TCRB transcripts were sequenced because the isolated RNA had all been reverse transcribed beforehand. Assay used: immunoSEQ multiplex PCR; TCRdb lists only in-frame clones, some missing. Among about 620,000 clones listed, about 14% were seen once. Material: naive CD4+ T cells from blood. The origin of the receptors is a man between 18 and 29 years old in good health.

V usage is TRBV29-1 and J usage is TRBJ2-7, with 8 bases fitting TRBD1. Germline CDR1 and CDR2: SQVTM and ANQGSEA. The CDR3 sequence is 13 residues long. V shed 6 bases, J shed 3 bases, and the junction held 7 bases outside the gene matches. The CDR3, as DNA: TGCAGCGTAGGACAGGGAGGAAGCTACGAGCAGTACTTC. Translating gives CSVGQGGSYEQYF.

The chain combines TRBV5-4 with TRBJ2-2; D is ambiguous. The germline CDR1 and CDR2 sequences are SGHNT and YYREEE (reference sequence). The CDR3 is 12 residues long. The V gene lost 2 bases and the J gene lost 7 bases, with 6 bases spanning the gap. The CDR3 region is CASSFALGELFF. The CDR3 DNA sequence: TGTGCCAGCAGCTTCGCCCTCGGGGAGCTGTTTTTT.

J is TRBJ2-1 and V is TRBV10-3; 10 bases agree with TRBD1. CDR1 and CDR2 from the germline V gene are ENHRY and SYGVKD. The CDR3 spans 14 residues. V was clipped by 10 bases and J by 3 bases; unmatched bases: 6. In DNA form, the CDR3 reads TGTGCCACCATGGGGACAGGGGACTACAATGAGCAGTTCTTC. It encodes CATMGTGDYNEQFF.

This rearrangement joins TRBV7-9 to TRBJ1-3; D is perhaps TRBD1 (6 bases). Germline V gives CDR1 SEHNR, CDR2 FQNEAQ (reference sequence). Trimming pared 3 bases from V and 4 bases from J, leaving 7 bases between. The CDR3 totals 13 residues. CDR3 amino acids: CASSFTGGNTIYF. In DNA form, the CDR3 reads TGTGCCAGCAGCTTCACAGGGGGAAACACCATATATTTT. Supplemented by reference TRBV7-9 and TRBJ1-3, the full variable domain reads DTGVSQNPRHKITKRGQNVTFRCDPISEHNRLYWYRQTLGQGPEFLTYFQNEAQLEKSRLLSDRFSAERPKGSFSTLEIQRTEQGDSAMYLCASSFTGGNTIYFGEGSWLTVV.